The clone carrying this TCR beta chain was picked up a small number of times. Its antigen is unidentified. This sample is drawn from a study of early stage breast cancer tumors. Study findings and constraints: Blood repertoires resembled normal breast more than tumor.

Trimming shortened V by 2 bases and J by 1 base, and 5 bases separated the two germline ends. CDR3 length equals 13 residues. Germline CDR1 is SNHLY and CDR2 is FYNNEI. The assay was immunoSEQ multiplex PCR, and TCRdb's table has in-frame clones only and misses some. The sample lists more than 5,500 clones, about 73% occurring once. The material sequenced was normal breast tissue next to the tumor. This TCR derives from a person in their 40s with breast cancer. The chain carries TRBV2 and TRBJ1-1; D unresolved. CDR3 loop: CASSEMGNTEAFF. The CDR3 region has the DNA TGTGCCAGCAGTGAAATGGGGAACACTGAAGCTTTCTTT.